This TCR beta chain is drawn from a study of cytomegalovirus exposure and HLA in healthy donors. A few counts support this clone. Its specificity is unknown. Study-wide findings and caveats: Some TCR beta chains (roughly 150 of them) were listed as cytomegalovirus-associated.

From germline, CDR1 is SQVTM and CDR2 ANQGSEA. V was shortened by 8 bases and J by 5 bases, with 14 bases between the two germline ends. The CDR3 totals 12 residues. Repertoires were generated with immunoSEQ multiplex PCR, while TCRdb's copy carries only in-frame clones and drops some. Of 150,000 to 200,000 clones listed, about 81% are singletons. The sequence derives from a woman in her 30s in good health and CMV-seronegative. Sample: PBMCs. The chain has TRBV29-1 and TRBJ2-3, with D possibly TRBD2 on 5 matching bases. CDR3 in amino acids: CSLADGGDTQYF. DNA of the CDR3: TGCAGCCTAGCCGACGGAGGAGATACGCAGTATTTT.